This T cell receptor beta chain stems from a study of quantifying T cell responses using KT2 cells (dated by TCRdb to 2017 to 2019). About the study as a whole: RNA was DNase-treated and reverse transcribed with TCR alpha and beta constant-region primers, mostly using SuperScript III. Under optimum conditions, the T4 ligation step was estimated to exceed 10% efficiency. To avoid over-amplification, PCR2 was carried out as a SYBR Green qPCR and halted once a predetermined fluorescence threshold was reached.

Library creation used UMI-ligation and nested PCR. Using T4 RNA ligase 1, a single-stranded oligonucleotide bearing the Illumina SP2 sequence plus a UMI was ligated onto the 3' end of the cDNA. PCR1 used four to five cycles (98 degrees C 15 s, 69 degrees C 30 s, 72 degrees C 40 s), and the beta primer was an equimolar mix of RC1.1 and RC1.2 that covered TRBC1 and TRBC2. From PCR2 onward, TCR alpha and beta chains were processed separately, with sample indices and Illumina adaptors added. The UMI comprised 12 random nucleotides, as two hexamers separated by a spacer, placed after an 8-base spacer. Libraries were sequenced on an Illumina MiSeq using v2 2x251 paired-end chemistry, with 11 to 13 samples typically included per run. To increase diversity, roughly 5-8% PhiX DNA was added to each sequencing library. The authors' pipeline ran thus. bcl2fastq converted raw reads to FASTQ, and Demultiplexor demultiplexed the reads by dual indices. V and J genes were assigned by Decombinator through tag matching that permitted a single base-pair mismatch. Collapsinator used UMIs to correct both sequencing errors and frequency errors arising from PCR heterogeneity. CDR3Translator converted Decombinator identifiers to nucleotide sequence, translated to amino acids, and extracted CDR3 using C- and N-terminal motifs. Each distinct KT2 TCR was counted as one cluster of KT2 sequences that shared a single unique molecular identifier. TCRdb reran the public reads through fastp at Q25 and MiXCR, keeping productive beta chains. CDR3 protein duplicates are merged, each entry listing the most common genes and DNA. For this entry, the V and J calls and clone size follow TCRdb and not the study's own pipeline. Within this sample are some 50,000 distinct CDR3 sequences, with around a tenth of them counted one time only. The top ten hold about 10% of the sample.

Known numbers of KT2, a T cell clone whose TCR had been sequenced previously, were spiked into unfractionated PBMC to test the sensitivity and accuracy of the pipeline. A range of KT2-to-PBMC ratios was set up by mixing KT2 cells into a fixed number of PBMC. Broad study findings and their caveats: The study did not include a side-by-side comparison of this pipeline with other TCR sequencing techniques. At very high KT2 spike-in numbers, detection of KT2 sequences reached saturation. KT2 sequences were detected down to the lowest spike-in tested, about one KT2 cell per 100,000 PBMC. Over several orders of magnitude, the number of KT2 alpha and beta sequences rose linearly with the number of KT2 cells put in.

This clonotype occurred a few times. Its antigen is not yet known. Base quality data are lacking; no much larger clone is found one base away. The CDR3 starts with the cysteine, ends with the phenylalanine, and has 14 residues. This entry keeps only the CDR3 DNA: 42 bases, framed from base 1. The germline ends are 8 bases apart after V is trimmed by 2 bases and J by 1 base. This receptor was taken from a human donor. Input material: PBMCs spiked with cells of the T cell clone KT2. The chain is made from TRBV12-3 or TRBV12-4 and TRBJ2-5; TRBD1 is a weak D gene call, 5 bases matching. The CDR3 protein is CASSLPDTQETQYF. The bases are TGTGCCAGCAGTTTACCGGACACCCAAGAGACCCAGTACTTC.